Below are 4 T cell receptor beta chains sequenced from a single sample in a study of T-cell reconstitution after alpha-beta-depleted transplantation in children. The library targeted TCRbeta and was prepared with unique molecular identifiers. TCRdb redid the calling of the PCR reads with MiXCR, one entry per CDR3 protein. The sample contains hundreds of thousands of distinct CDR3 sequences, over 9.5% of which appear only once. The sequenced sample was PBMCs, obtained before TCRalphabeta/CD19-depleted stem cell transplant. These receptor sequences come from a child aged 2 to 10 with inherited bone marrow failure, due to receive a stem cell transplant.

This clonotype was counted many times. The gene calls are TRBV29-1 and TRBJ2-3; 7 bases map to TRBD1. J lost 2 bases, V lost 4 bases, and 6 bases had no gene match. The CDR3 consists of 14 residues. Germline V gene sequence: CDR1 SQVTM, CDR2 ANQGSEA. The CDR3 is CSVVKGAPTDTQYF. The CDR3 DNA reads TGCAGCGTTGTAAAGGGGGCGCCCACAGATACGCAGTATTTT.

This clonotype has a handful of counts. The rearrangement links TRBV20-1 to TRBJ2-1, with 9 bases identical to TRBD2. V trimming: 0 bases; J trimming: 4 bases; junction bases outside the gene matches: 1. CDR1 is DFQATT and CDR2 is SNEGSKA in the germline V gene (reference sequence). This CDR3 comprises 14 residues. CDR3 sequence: CSARELAGYNEQFF. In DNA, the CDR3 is TGCAGTGCTAGAGAGCTAGCGGGGTACAATGAGCAGTTCTTC.

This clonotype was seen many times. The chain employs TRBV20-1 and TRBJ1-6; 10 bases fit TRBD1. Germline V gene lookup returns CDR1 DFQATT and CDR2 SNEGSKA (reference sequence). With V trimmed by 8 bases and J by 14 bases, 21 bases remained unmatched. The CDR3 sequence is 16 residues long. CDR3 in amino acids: CSPLGGGQGTFGTLHF. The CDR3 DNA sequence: TGCAGTCCATTAGGGGGGGGACAGGGGACCTTTGGGACCCTCCACTTT.

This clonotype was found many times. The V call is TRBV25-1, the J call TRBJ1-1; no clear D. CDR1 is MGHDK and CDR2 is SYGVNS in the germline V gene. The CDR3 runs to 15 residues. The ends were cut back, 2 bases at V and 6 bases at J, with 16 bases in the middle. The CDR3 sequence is CASSEGIRGLAEAFF. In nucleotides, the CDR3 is TGTGCCAGCAGTGAAGGGATCCGCGGTTTGGCTGAAGCTTTCTTT.